This T cell receptor (beta chain) was obtained from a study of OX40 agonist ivuxolimab in advanced cancers. The wider study: Ivuxolimab, an agonistic anti-OX40 (CD134) antibody, was given to patients. Allowance was made for prior anti-PD-1, anti-PD-L1 or anti-CTLA-4 therapy, and approximately 40% had some.

The study, taken as a whole, reports: Some patients who did not respond also had low normalized T-cell clonal expansion.

Turning to this clone: Its antigen remains unknown.

This table comes from immunoSEQ multiplex PCR, and its TCRdb copy is limited to in-frame clones, with some not included. The sample records 56,000 or so clones, around 86% being singletons. Trimming pared 0 bases from V and 0 bases from J, leaving 4 bases between. Per germline, CDR1 SGHNT and CDR2 YYREEE (reference sequence). The CDR3 totals 14 residues. V and J are TRBV5-4 and TRBJ1-3; D is undetermined. This clonotype originated in an adult with an advanced solid tumor such as melanoma, head and neck, liver or kidney cancer. The material was CD4+ or CD8+ T cells sorted from blood, obtained in a trial of the OX40 agonist ivuxolimab. In DNA form, the CDR3 reads TGTGCCAGCAGCTTGGCAGGCTCTGGAAACACCATATATTTT. Amino acids: CASSLAGSGNTIYF.